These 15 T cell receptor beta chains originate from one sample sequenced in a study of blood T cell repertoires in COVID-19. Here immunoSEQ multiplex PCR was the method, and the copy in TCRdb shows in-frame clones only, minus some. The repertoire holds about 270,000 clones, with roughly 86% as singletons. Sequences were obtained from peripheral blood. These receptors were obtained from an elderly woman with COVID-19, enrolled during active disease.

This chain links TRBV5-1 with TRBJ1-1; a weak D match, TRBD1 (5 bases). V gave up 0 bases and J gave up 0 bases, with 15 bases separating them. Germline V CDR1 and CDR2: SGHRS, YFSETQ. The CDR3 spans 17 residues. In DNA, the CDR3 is TGCGCCAGCAGCTTGGTCGGGGGGTCCCTAATGAACACTGAAGCTTTCTTT. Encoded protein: CASSLVGGSLMNTEAFF.

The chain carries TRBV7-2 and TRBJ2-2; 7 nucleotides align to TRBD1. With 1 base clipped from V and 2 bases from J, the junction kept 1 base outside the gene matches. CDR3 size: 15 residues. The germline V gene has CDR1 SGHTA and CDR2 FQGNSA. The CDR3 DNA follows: TGTGCCAGCAGCTTAGACAGGGGTAACACCGGGGAGCTGTTTTTT. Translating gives CASSLDRGNTGELFF.

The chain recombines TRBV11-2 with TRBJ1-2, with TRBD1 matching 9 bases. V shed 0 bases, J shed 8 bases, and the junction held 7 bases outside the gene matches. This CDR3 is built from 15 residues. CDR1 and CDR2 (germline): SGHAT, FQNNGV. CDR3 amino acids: CASSLEDRGVVGYTF. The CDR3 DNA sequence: TGTGCCAGCAGCTTAGAGGACAGGGGAGTGGTCGGCTACACCTTC.

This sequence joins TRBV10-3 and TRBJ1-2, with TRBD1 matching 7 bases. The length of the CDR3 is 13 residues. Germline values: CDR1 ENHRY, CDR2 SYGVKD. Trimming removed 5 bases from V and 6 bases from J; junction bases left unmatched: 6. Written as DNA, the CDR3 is TGTGCCATCAGTCCGACAGGGAATGATGGCTACACCTTC. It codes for CAISPTGNDGYTF.

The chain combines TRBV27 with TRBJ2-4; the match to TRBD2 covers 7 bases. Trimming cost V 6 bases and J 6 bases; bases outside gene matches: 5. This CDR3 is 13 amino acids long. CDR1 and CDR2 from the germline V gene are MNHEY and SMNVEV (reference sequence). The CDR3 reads CASRAGRGNIQYF. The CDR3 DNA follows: TGTGCCAGCAGAGCAGGGAGGGGAAACATTCAGTACTTC.

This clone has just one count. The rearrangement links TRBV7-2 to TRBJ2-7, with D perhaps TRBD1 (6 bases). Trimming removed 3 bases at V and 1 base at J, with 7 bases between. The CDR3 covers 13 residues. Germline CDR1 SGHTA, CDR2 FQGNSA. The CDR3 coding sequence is TGTGCCAGCAGCTTCGGACAGTCCTACGAGCAGTACTTC. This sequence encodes CASSFGQSYEQYF. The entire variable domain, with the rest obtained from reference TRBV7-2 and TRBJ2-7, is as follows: GAGVSQSPSNKVTEKGKDVELRCDPISGHTALYWYRQSLGQGLEFLIYFQGNSAPDKSGLPSDRFSAERTGGSVSTLTIQRTQQEDSAVYLCASSFGQSYEQYFGPGTRLTVT.

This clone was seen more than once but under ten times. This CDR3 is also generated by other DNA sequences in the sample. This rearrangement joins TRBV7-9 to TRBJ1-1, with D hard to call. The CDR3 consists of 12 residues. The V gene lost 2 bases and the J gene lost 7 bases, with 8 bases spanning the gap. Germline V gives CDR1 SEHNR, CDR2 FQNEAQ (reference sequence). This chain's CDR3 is CASSLSPGEAFF. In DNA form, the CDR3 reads TGTGCCAGCAGCTTATCCCCAGGTGAAGCTTTCTTT. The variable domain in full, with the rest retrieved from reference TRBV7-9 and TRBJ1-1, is DTGVSQNPRHKITKRGQNVTFRCDPISEHNRLYWYRQTLGQGPEFLTYFQNEAQLEKSRLLSDRFSAERPKGSFSTLEIQRTEQGDSAMYLCASSLSPGEAFFGQGTRLTVV.

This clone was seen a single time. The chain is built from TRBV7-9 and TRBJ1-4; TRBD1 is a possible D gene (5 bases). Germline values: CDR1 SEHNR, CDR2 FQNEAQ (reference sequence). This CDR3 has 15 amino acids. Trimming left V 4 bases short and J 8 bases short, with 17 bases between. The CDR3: CASSSPGRGREKLFF. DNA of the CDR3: TGTGCCAGCAGCTCCCCGGGGCGGGGGAGAGAAAAACTGTTTTTT. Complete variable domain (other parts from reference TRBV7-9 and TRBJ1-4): DTGVSQNPRHKITKRGQNVTFRCDPISEHNRLYWYRQTLGQGPEFLTYFQNEAQLEKSRLLSDRFSAERPKGSFSTLEIQRTEQGDSAMYLCASSSPGRGREKLFFGSGTQLSVL.

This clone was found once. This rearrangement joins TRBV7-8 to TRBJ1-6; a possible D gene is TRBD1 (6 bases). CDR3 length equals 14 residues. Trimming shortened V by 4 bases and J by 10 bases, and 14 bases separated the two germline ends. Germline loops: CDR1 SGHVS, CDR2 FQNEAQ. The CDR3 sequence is CASSSGRDKSPLHF. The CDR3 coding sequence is TGTGCCAGCAGCTCTGGACGGGACAAATCACCCCTCCACTTT.

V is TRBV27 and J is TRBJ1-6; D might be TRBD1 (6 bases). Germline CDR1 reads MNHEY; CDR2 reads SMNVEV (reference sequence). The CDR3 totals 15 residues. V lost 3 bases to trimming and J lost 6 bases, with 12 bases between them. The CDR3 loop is CASSFNRAVNSPLHF. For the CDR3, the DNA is TGTGCCAGCAGTTTCAACAGGGCAGTTAATTCACCCCTCCACTTT.

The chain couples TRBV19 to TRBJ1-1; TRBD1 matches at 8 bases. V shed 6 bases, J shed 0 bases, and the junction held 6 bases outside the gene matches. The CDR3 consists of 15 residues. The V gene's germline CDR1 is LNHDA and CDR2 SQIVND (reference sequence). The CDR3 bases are TGTGCCAGTAGGATATCGACAGGGGTGAACACTGAAGCTTTCTTT. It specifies CASRISTGVNTEAFF.

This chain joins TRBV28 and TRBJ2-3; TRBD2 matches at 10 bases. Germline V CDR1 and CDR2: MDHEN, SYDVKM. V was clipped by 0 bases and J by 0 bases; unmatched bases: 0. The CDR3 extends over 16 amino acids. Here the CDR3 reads CASSLWTSGSTDTQYF. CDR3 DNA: TGTGCCAGCAGTTTATGGACTAGCGGGAGCACAGATACGCAGTATTTT.

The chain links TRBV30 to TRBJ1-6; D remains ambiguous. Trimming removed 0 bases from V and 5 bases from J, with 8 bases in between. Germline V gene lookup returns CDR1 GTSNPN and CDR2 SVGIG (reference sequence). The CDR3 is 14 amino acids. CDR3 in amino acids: CAWSVLSDNSPLHF. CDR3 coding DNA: TGTGCCTGGAGTGTACTGTCTGATAATTCACCCCTCCACTTT. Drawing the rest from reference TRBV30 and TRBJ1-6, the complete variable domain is SQTIHQWPATLVQPVGSPLSLECTVEGTSNPNLYWYRQAAGRGLQLLFYSVGIGQISSEVPQNLSASRPQDRQFILSSKKLLLSDSGFYLCAWSVLSDNSPLHFGNGTRLTVT.

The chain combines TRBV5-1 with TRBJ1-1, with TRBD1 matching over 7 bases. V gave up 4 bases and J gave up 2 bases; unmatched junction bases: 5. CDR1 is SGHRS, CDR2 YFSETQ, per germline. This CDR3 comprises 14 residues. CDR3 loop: CASSPGQQNTEAFF. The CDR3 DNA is TGCGCCAGCAGCCCGGGACAGCAAAACACTGAAGCTTTCTTT.

CDR3 in amino acids: CASSFYGFSNQPQHF. The CDR3 DNA sequence: TGTGCCAGCAGCTTTTACGGGTTTAGCAATCAGCCCCAGCATTTT. The rearrangement joins TRBV7-2 to TRBJ1-5; no clear D. Germline CDR1 reads SGHTA; CDR2 reads FQGNSA. Between the trimmed V and J ends, which lost 3 bases and 0 bases, there was a span of 9 bases. This CDR3 region has 15 residues.